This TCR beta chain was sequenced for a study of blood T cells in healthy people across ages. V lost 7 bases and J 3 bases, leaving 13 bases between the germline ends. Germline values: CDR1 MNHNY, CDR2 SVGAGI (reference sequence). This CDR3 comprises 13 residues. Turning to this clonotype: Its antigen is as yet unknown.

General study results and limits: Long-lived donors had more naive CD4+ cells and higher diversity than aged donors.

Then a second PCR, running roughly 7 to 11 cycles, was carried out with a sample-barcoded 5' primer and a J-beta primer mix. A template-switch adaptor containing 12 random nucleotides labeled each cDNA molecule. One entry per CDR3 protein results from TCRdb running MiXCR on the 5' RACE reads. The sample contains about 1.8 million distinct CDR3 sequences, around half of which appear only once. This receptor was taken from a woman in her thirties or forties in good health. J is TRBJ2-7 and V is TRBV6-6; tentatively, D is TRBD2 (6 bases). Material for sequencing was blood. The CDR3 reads CASTEQGLYEQYF. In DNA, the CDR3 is TGTGCCAGCACCGAGCAGGGACTCTACGAGCAGTACTTC.